These 13 T cell receptor beta chains share one sample of origin, sequenced in a study of cytomegalovirus exposure and HLA in healthy donors. PCR primers comprised 60 Vbeta and 13 Jbeta primers. The assay was immunoSEQ multiplex PCR, and TCRdb's table has in-frame clones only and misses some. This sample has 120,000 to 150,000 clones, with approximately 82% found just once. Sequenced: PBMCs. Receptors originate from a man aged 18 to 30 in good health and CMV-seropositive.

The chain has TRBV11-3 and TRBJ2-7; 7 nucleotides line up with TRBD2. The germline CDR1 and CDR2 sequences are SGHNT and YENEEA. The CDR3 covers 15 residues. The ends lost 6 bases at V and 0 bases at J; junction bases unmatched: 8. CDR3 sequence (DNA): TGTGCCAGCAGACACCTAGCGGATAACTCCTACGAGCAGTACTTC. Its translation: CASRHLADNSYEQYF.

V and J are TRBV19 and TRBJ1-5; 11 bases agree with TRBD1. The CDR3 spans 14 residues. Germline V gene data show CDR1 as LNHDA and CDR2 as SQIVND (reference sequence). Trimming cost V 5 bases and J 6 bases; bases outside gene matches: 3. CDR3 DNA: TGTGCCAGTAGTGGACAGGGGGCGATTCAGCCCCAGCATTTT. Its translation: CASSGQGAIQPQHF.

The chain joins TRBV5-1 to TRBJ2-1, with a possible D match to TRBD1 (5 bases). V was pared by 2 bases and J by 4 bases, with 13 bases between. Germline V lookup: CDR1 SGHRS, CDR2 YFSETQ. The length of the CDR3 is 15 residues. The CDR3 coding sequence is TGCGCCAGCAGCTTCGGGCAGGGAAGATACAATGAGCAGTTCTTC. Residues: CASSFGQGRYNEQFF.

The chain recombines TRBV7-2 with TRBJ1-2; 7 bases are shared with TRBD1. In germline, CDR1 is SGHTA, CDR2 FQGNSA. Trimming took 7 bases from V and 7 from J; bases not matched to a gene: 12. The CDR3 contains 14 residues. The CDR3 protein is CASTIDRVSSGYTF. Here the CDR3 DNA reads TGTGCCAGCACCATCGACAGGGTCTCTAGTGGCTACACCTTC.

The V and J genes are TRBV10-3 and TRBJ2-5, with D possibly matching TRBD2 (5 bases). The CDR3 loop spans 13 amino acids. Germline V gene sequence: CDR1 ENHRY, CDR2 SYGVKD. With 4 bases removed from V and 1 base from J, the gap between germline ends came to 7 bases. CDR3 coding DNA: TGTGCCATCAGTGCCGCGGGCCAAGAGACCCAGTACTTC. Residues: CAISAAGQETQYF.

This chain uses TRBV4-1 with TRBJ1-2; TRBD1 might be the D (5 bases). Germline CDR1 reads MGHRA; CDR2 reads YSYEKL. The CDR3 loop spans 13 amino acids. Trimming removed 0 bases at V and 7 bases at J, with 9 bases between. The CDR3 here is CASSQEQGLGYTF. The CDR3 DNA follows: TGCGCCAGCAGCCAAGAGCAGGGACTTGGCTACACCTTC.

In the case of this clone: The same CDR3 arises from other DNA sequences in this sample as well. The CDR3 region has the DNA TGTGCCTGGAGTGAGACAGGAACCTCTGGAAACACCATATATTTT. Residues: CAWSETGTSGNTIYF. This sequence joins TRBV30 and TRBJ1-3, with a possible D match to TRBD1 (6 bases). The V end was cut by 1 base, the J end by 0 bases, with 10 bases between. The CDR3 has 15 residues. CDR1 and CDR2 from the germline V gene are GTSNPN and SVGIG (reference sequence).

This chain connects TRBV27 to TRBJ2-1; 12 nucleotides align to TRBD2. Germline loops: CDR1 MNHEY, CDR2 SMNVEV (reference sequence). V was clipped by 2 bases and J by 9 bases; unmatched bases: 8. The CDR3 has 16 amino acids. The CDR3 DNA is TGTGCCAGCAGTTTAGGCCTAGCGGGAGGGTTGGCTGAGCAGTTCTTC. As protein: CASSLGLAGGLAEQFF.

This rearrangement joins TRBV5-8 to TRBJ1-6; the match to TRBD1 covers 7 bases. Germline CDR1 SGHTS, CDR2 YDEGEE. The CDR3 extends over 16 amino acids. V lost 6 bases and J lost 2; bases outside the gene matches: 8. CDR3 nucleotides: TGTGCCAGCAACCCGGGACAGAAACCCTATAATTCACCCCTCCACTTT. Translation gives CASNPGQKPYNSPLHF.

The gene calls are TRBV2 and TRBJ2-7; D is perhaps TRBD1 (6 bases). CDR3 length: 17 residues. V was clipped by 6 bases and J by 1 base, with 22 bases between them. Germline-derived CDR1 and CDR2 are SNHLY and FYNNEI. The CDR3 DNA reads as TGTGCCAGCAGAAGCACAGGGAATGCGGACCCTTCCTACGAGCAGTACTTC. This translates into CASRSTGNADPSYEQYF.

This clone was seen just once. The V gene is TRBV19, the J gene TRBJ2-3, with 7 bases aligning to TRBD2. The CDR3 length is 17 residues. From germline, CDR1 is LNHDA and CDR2 SQIVND (reference sequence). V lost 0 bases, J lost 0 bases, and 6 bases stayed unmatched. The CDR3 sequence: CASSIDPGGASTDTQYF. The CDR3 DNA sequence: TGTGCCAGTAGTATAGATCCGGGGGGAGCTAGCACAGATACGCAGTATTTT.

The chain has TRBV7-8 and TRBJ1-1; no firm D call. CDR3 length: 15 amino acids. Germline V gene data show CDR1 as SGHVS and CDR2 as FQNEAQ. Trimming removed 7 bases at V and 0 bases at J, with 15 bases between. CDR3 nucleotide sequence: TGTGCCAGCACTTCCTACCCCGGGATGAACACTGAAGCTTTCTTT. Protein product: CASTSYPGMNTEAFF.

The genes are TRBV2 and TRBJ2-3, with 10 bases fitting TRBD2. Germline values: CDR1 SNHLY, CDR2 FYNNEI. This CDR3 spans 17 amino acids. V trimming: 9 bases; J trimming: 6 bases; junction bases outside the gene matches: 18. For the CDR3, the DNA is TGTGCCAGGACAGGGGAATCTAGCGGGAGAATCTTGGATACGCAGTATTTT. Protein product: CARTGESSGRILDTQYF.